This TCR beta chain is drawn from a study of T cell changes during pregnancy in multiple sclerosis. The CDR3 is 17 amino acids. The germline gives CDR1 MNHEY, CDR2 SMNVEV (reference sequence). The V segment lost 6 bases and the J segment 6 bases; nucleotides outside the gene matches: 14. This table comes from immunoSEQ multiplex PCR, and its TCRdb copy is limited to in-frame clones, with some not included. The sample yields around 56,000 clones, approximately 89% seen once. The TCR was taken from a female donor with multiple sclerosis, enrolled in a pregnancy study. The chain uses TRBV27 and TRBJ2-2; TRBD1 matches at 9 bases. Sample: peripheral blood, taken after pregnancy. In DNA form, the CDR3 reads TGTGCCAGCAGGAAAGACCGCCGGGACAGGGTACCCGGGGAGCTGTTTTTT. The encoded protein is CASRKDRRDRVPGELFF.